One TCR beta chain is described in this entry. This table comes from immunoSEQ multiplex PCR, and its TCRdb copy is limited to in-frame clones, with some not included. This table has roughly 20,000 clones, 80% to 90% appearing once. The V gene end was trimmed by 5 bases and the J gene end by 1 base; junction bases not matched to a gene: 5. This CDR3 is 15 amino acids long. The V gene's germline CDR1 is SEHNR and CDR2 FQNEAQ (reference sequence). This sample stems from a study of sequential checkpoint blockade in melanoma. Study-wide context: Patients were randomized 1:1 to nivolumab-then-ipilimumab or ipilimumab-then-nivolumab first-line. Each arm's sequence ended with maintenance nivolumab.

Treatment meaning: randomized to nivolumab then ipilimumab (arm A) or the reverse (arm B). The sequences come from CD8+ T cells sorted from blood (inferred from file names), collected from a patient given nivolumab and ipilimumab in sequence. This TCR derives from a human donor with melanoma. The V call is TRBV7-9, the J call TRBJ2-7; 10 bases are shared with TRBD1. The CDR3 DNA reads TGTGCCAGCAGCCACCCGGACAGGGGGTCCTACGAGCAGTACTTC. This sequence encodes CASSHPDRGSYEQYF.